One and the same sample provided the 8 T cell receptor beta chains below, sequenced in a study of control samples from healthy donors and cancer patients. The data were produced by immunoSEQ multiplex PCR, yet TCRdb's version contains in-frame clones alone and is incomplete. The data hold 85,000 to 95,000 clones, with roughly nine tenths observed a single time. The source material was blood. These receptors all stem from a woman aged 25 to 39 in good health.

The chain has TRBV7-8 and TRBJ2-3; 13 nucleotides align to TRBD2. The CDR3 consists of 17 residues. In germline, CDR1 is SGHVS, CDR2 FQNEAQ. V lost 4 bases, J lost 2 bases, and 6 bases stayed unmatched. For the CDR3, the DNA is TGTGCCAGCAGCTACGGACTAGCGGGAGTCTCCACAGATACGCAGTATTTT. Amino acids: CASSYGLAGVSTDTQYF.

V usage is TRBV10-2 and J usage is TRBJ1-1; D gene ambiguous. CDR1 is WSHSY, CDR2 SAAADI, per germline. V gave up 6 bases and J gave up 7 bases, with 15 bases separating them. The CDR3 is 13 amino acids. Written as DNA, the CDR3 is TGCGCCAGCAGCGAGATTGGGCCCTTTGAAGCTTTCTTT. Protein: CASSEIGPFEAFF.

The CDR3 protein is CASSLAGYHSYNEQFF. In DNA, the CDR3 is TGCGCCAGCAGCTTGGCGGGCTACCACTCCTACAATGAGCAGTTCTTC. V and J are TRBV5-1 and TRBJ2-1; D is undetermined. CDR1 is SGHRS, CDR2 YFSETQ, per germline. With 0 bases removed from V and 0 bases from J, the gap between germline ends came to 10 bases. There are 16 residues in the CDR3.

This clone appeared a few times. The chain combines TRBV6-5 with TRBJ2-7; TRBD1 aligns across 8 bases. The CDR3 length is 15 residues. Trimming removed 7 bases from V and 0 bases from J; junction bases left unmatched: 8. Germline V gene data show CDR1 as MNHEY and CDR2 as SVGAGI. DNA of the CDR3: TGTGCCAGCACAGGGGGCTCAGGGGGCTCCTACGAGCAGTACTTC. Its protein product is CASTGGSGGSYEQYF.

This chain links TRBV5-1 with TRBJ2-1, with 7 nucleotides matching TRBD1. The trim removed 6 bases at V and 2 bases at J, leaving 8 bases unmatched. The CDR3 is 15 amino acids. The germline V gene encodes CDR1 SGHRS and CDR2 YFSETQ. The CDR3 protein is CASTRGDRAYNEQFF. Written as DNA, the CDR3 is TGCGCCAGCACTCGAGGGGACAGAGCCTACAATGAGCAGTTCTTC.

This chain joins TRBV6-5 and TRBJ1-1; 8 bases line up with TRBD1. The CDR3 runs to 14 residues. Trimming at V came to 7 bases and at J to 3 bases, leaving 7 bases not matched to a gene. Germline assignment: CDR1 MNHEY and CDR2 SVGAGI. CDR3 coding DNA: TGTGCCAGCAATATTCCGGGACAGGACACTGAAGCTTTCTTT. This gives the protein CASNIPGQDTEAFF.

This chain connects TRBV11-2 to TRBJ1-1; TRBD1 matches at 7 bases. Germline CDR1 reads SGHAT; CDR2 reads FQNNGV. The CDR3 spans 13 residues. V shed 5 bases, J shed 7 bases, and the junction held 7 bases outside the gene matches. CDR3 region: CASSLDRASEAFF. The CDR3 DNA reads as TGTGCCAGCAGCCTCGACAGGGCGAGTGAAGCTTTCTTT.

In DNA form, the CDR3 reads TGTGCCAGCAGCGCGCCGGGACAGGGGGGTGAAAAACTGTTTTTT. Amino acids: CASSAPGQGGEKLFF. This rearrangement joins TRBV5-5 to TRBJ1-4; 11 positions agree with TRBD1. The CDR3 is made up of 15 amino acids. V lost 4 bases, J lost 7 bases, and 6 bases stayed unmatched. Germline V gene lookup returns CDR1 SGHKS and CDR2 YYEKEE (reference sequence).